The rows below give T cell receptor beta chains drawn from one sample of a study of blood T cell repertoires in COVID-19. Here immunoSEQ multiplex PCR was the method, and the copy in TCRdb shows in-frame clones only, minus some. Here the sample spans around 200,000 clones, 88% being singletons. Material: PBMCs or T cells enriched from blood (not recorded which). The receptor source for this set is a woman aged 25 to 39 who had recovered from COVID-19. CDR3s include the opening cysteine and the closing phenylalanine or tryptophan. The D gene is left open where the match is weak. A clone size is listed for some rows: how often the clone was seen (once, few, many), or a class if it is expanded.

v_call	clone_size	d_call	j_call	cdr3_aa	cdr3_nt
TRBV13	-	-	TRBJ1-1	CASRGLTEAFF	TGTGCCAGCAGGGGGCTTACTGAAGCTTTCTTT
TRBV10-3	-	-	TRBJ1-2	CAISLDSFYTF	TGTGCCATCAGCCTCGACAGCTTTTACACCTTC
TRBV27	once	TRBD1	TRBJ1-1	CASGDRVGDTEAFF	TGTGCCAGCGGAGACAGGGTAGGAGACACTGAAGCTTTCTTT
TRBV19	once	TRBD2	TRBJ2-5	CASSIGSGVGETQYF	TGTGCCAGTAGTATTGGAAGCGGGGTGGGAGAGACCCAGTACTTC
TRBV5-1	-	TRBD2	TRBJ2-1	CASSLAGGEQFF	TGCGCCAGCAGCTTGGCCGGGGGGGAGCAGTTCTTC
TRBV15	few	-	TRBJ2-7	CATSRGVSPYEQYF	TGTGCCACCAGCAGAGGGGTTAGCCCCTACGAGCAGTACTTC
TRBV18	-	TRBD1	TRBJ2-5	CASSPATGDAETQYF	TGTGCCAGCTCACCAGCGACAGGGGACGCAGAGACCCAGTACTTC
TRBV6-6	-	-	TRBJ1-6	CASGGRGNSPLHF	TGTGCCAGCGGGGGCAGGGGCAATTCACCCCTCCACTTT
TRBV7-2	once	-	TRBJ2-7	CASSTSGVGTYEQYF	TGTGCCAGCAGCACCTCAGGGGTGGGGACCTACGAGCAGTACTTC
TRBV5-1	-	TRBD1	TRBJ2-3	CASSLAVTGGAGDTQYF	TGCGCCAGCAGCTTGGCCGTCACAGGGGGCGCCGGAGATACGCAGTATTTT
TRBV7-9	-	TRBD1	TRBJ1-2	CASSLTGGGYGYTF	TGTGCCAGCAGCTTAACAGGGGGAGGATATGGCTACACCTTC
TRBV14	-	-	TRBJ1-1	CASSQDPGENTEAFF	TGTGCCAGCAGCCAAGACCCGGGGGAGAACACTGAAGCTTTCTTT
TRBV4-2	-	TRBD1	TRBJ1-2	CASSLQGASYGYTF	TGTGCCAGCAGCCTACAGGGGGCAAGCTATGGCTACACCTTC
TRBV5-5	-	-	TRBJ1-2	CASSFGPGQSYYGYTF	TGTGCCAGCAGCTTTGGACCGGGACAATCTTACTATGGCTACACCTTC
TRBV4-3	-	-	TRBJ1-2	CASSQDPGGWGTF	TGCGCCAGCAGCCAAGATCCTGGGGGCTGGGGCACCTTC
TRBV6-2/TRBV6-3	-	-	TRBJ1-2	CASSKPGQNYGYTF	TGTGCCAGCAGTAAACCCGGACAGAACTATGGCTACACCTTC
TRBV10-3	once	TRBD2	TRBJ2-1	CASRGAGGLDEQFF	TGTGCCAGCCGGGGTGCGGGGGGGCTTGATGAGCAGTTCTTC
TRBV19	-	-	TRBJ1-4	CASSMVGLNEKLFF	TGTGCCAGTAGTATGGTCGGTTTGAATGAAAAACTGTTTTTT
TRBV9	-	-	TRBJ2-2	CASSVGSGKLFF	TGTGCCAGCAGCGTAGGGTCAGGGAAGCTGTTTTTT
TRBV3-1/TRBV3-2	-	TRBD2	TRBJ2-7	CASSYGLAGGYEQYF	TGTGCCAGCAGCTACGGACTAGCGGGGGGTTACGAGCAGTACTTC
TRBV9	-	-	TRBJ2-1	CASSGGPYNEQFF	TGTGCCAGCAGCGGGGGGCCCTACAATGAGCAGTTCTTC
TRBV19	-	-	TRBJ1-2	CASLPGQRPNYGYTF	TGTGCCAGCCTCCCCGGACAGAGACCTAACTATGGCTACACCTTC
TRBV9	-	TRBD1	TRBJ1-2	CASSRGQGAGGYTF	TGTGCCAGCAGCAGAGGACAGGGAGCAGGTGGCTACACCTTC
TRBV7-9	-	-	TRBJ1-2	CASSFRGYGYTF	TGTGCCAGCAGCTTTAGGGGCTATGGCTACACCTTC
TRBV19	-	-	TRBJ1-1	CASKLGGTEAFF	TGTGCCAGTAAATTAGGGGGCACTGAAGCTTTCTTT
TRBV7-2	-	-	TRBJ2-7	CASSTTTFEQYF	TGTGCCAGCAGCACGACTACTTTCGAGCAGTACTTC
TRBV4-1	-	-	TRBJ1-2	CASSQVRGSFIPFISYTF	TGCGCCAGCAGCCAAGTGCGGGGTTCCTTTATCCCATTTATAAGCTACACCTTC
TRBV5-6	-	-	TRBJ2-5	CASAPRRDTDFQETQYF	TGTGCCAGCGCCCCCCGCCGGGACACGGATTTCCAAGAGACCCAGTACTTC
TRBV10-3	once	-	TRBJ2-3	CAISELVDTQYF	TGTGCCATCAGTGAGTTAGTAGATACGCAGTATTTT
TRBV4-2	-	TRBD1	TRBJ1-2	CASSQDGQGSSYGYTF	TGTGCCAGCAGCCAAGACGGACAGGGGAGTTCCTATGGCTACACCTTC
TRBV7-3	-	TRBD2	TRBJ2-1	CASSLGAGDEQFF	TGTGCCAGCAGCTTAGGGGCGGGGGATGAGCAGTTCTTC
TRBV19	-	TRBD1	TRBJ1-2	CASSNSGTDAWGGYTF	TGTGCCAGCTCGAACTCCGGGACAGACGCTTGGGGCGGCTACACCTTC
TRBV4-3	-	TRBD2	TRBJ2-1	CASSQSGLAGNEQFF	TGCGCCAGCAGCCAAAGCGGACTAGCGGGGAACGAGCAGTTCTTC
TRBV7-2	once	-	TRBJ1-2	CASSPLRGGDGYTF	TGTGCCAGCAGCCCTCTAAGAGGGGGGGACGGCTACACCTTC
TRBV18	-	-	TRBJ1-1	CASSPGPVPTEAFF	TGTGCCAGCTCACCAGGGCCGGTCCCCACTGAAGCTTTCTTT
TRBV4-1	-	-	TRBJ1-4	CASSQVGGREKLFF	TGCGCCAGCAGCCAAGTTGGGGGGAGAGAAAAACTGTTTTTT
TRBV5-1	once	-	TRBJ2-2	CASSLGQGANTGELFF	TGCGCCAGCAGCTTGGGCCAGGGCGCGAACACCGGGGAGCTGTTTTTT
TRBV19	-	-	TRBJ1-2	CASSISGSYGYTF	TGTGCCAGTAGTATTTCAGGCTCCTATGGCTACACCTTC
TRBV4-3	-	-	TRBJ2-1	CASSQVGGDNEQFF	TGCGCCAGCAGCCAAGTTGGCGGGGACAATGAGCAGTTCTTC
TRBV7-3	-	TRBD1	TRBJ2-3	CASSFGTGGTDTQYF	TGTGCCAGCAGCTTCGGGACAGGGGGAACAGATACGCAGTATTTT
TRBV5-1	-	TRBD1	TRBJ2-3	CASGTGPSTDTQYF	TGCGCCAGCGGGACAGGGCCTAGCACAGATACGCAGTATTTT
TRBV4-3	-	-	TRBJ1-1	CASSTSTYRTEAFF	TGCGCCAGCAGCACAAGTACTTACAGGACCGAAGCTTTCTTT
TRBV6-5	-	TRBD1	TRBJ2-7	CASSYAAGGEQYF	TGTGCCAGCAGTTATGCTGCAGGGGGCGAGCAGTACTTC
TRBV19	-	TRBD1	TRBJ1-5	CASSTGADQPQHF	TGTGCCAGTTCGACAGGGGCGGATCAGCCCCAGCATTTT
TRBV7-9	many	-	TRBJ1-1	CASSLGGPEAFF	TGTGCCAGCAGCTTAGGGGGGCCGGAGGCTTTCTTT
TRBV5-6	-	-	TRBJ1-6	CASSLGRRPPLHF	TGTGCCAGCAGCTTGGGCAGGCGTCCACCCCTCCACTTT
TRBV5-1	-	-	TRBJ2-2	CASSRTQNTGELFF	TGCGCCAGCAGCCGGACACAGAACACCGGGGAGCTGTTTTTT